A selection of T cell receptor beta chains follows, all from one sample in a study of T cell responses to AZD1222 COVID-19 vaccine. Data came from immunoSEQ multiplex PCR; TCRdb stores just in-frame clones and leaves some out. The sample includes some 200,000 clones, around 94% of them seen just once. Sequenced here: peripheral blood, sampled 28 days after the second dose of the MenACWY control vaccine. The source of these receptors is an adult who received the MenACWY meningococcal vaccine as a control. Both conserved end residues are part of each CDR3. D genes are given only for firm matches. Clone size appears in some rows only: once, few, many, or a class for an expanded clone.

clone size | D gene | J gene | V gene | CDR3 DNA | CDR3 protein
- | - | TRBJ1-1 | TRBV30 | TGTGCCTGGAGTGTATCGGCAGGGATGAACACTGAAGCTTTCTTT | CAWSVSAGMNTEAFF
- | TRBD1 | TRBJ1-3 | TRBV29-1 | TGCAGCGTTGGGTTCGGGACAGGGGCTGGAAACACCATATATTTT | CSVGFGTGAGNTIYF
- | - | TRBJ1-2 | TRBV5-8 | TGTGCCAGCAGCTCGCTAGGCAGCTTCTATGGCTACACCTTC | CASSSLGSFYGYTF
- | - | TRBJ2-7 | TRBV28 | TGTGCCAGCAGTCGTGCGGTCTCCTACGAGCAGTACTTC | CASSRAVSYEQYF
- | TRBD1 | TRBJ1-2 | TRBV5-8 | TGTGCCAGCAGCTCTGACAGGGTCGGCTACACCTTC | CASSSDRVGYTF
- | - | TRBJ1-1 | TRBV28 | TGTGCCAGCAGTTACGGGATGAACACTGAAGCTTTCTTT | CASSYGMNTEAFF
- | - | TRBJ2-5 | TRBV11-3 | TGTGCCAGCAGCTTAGGACTGCAAAACACTTCGACGGAGACCCAGTACTTC | CASSLGLQNTSTETQYF
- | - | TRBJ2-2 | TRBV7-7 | TGTGCCAGCAGCTTACACGCACAGGGCAACACCGGGGAGCTGTTTTTT | CASSLHAQGNTGELFF
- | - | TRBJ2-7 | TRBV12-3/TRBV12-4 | TGTGCCAGCAGTTTAGGCTACGAGCAGTACTTC | CASSLGYEQYF
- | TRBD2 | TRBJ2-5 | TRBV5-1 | TGCGCCAGCGTGTCTAGCGGGGGGGCGAGAGAGACCCAGTACTTC | CASVSSGGARETQYF
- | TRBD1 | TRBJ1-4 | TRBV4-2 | TGTGCCAGCACCAAAATAGGGACAGGAAATGAAAAACTGTTTTTT | CASTKIGTGNEKLFF
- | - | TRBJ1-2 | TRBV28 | TGTGCCAGCAGTTTATCCGGGGGGAGCCCGAGAGGCTACACCTTC | CASSLSGGSPRGYTF
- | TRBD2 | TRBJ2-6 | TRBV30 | TGTGCCTGGAGTGAATTCAGCGGGGCCTCTGGGGCCAACGTCCTGACTTTC | CAWSEFSGASGANVLTF
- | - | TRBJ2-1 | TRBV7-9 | TGTGCCAGCAGCCCTATCCGCAATGAGCAGTTCTTC | CASSPIRNEQFF
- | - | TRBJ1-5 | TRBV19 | TGTGCCAGTAGTATAGAGGGGAATCAGCCCCAGCATTTT | CASSIEGNQPQHF
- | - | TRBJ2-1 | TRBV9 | TGTGCCAGCAGCGTAGATGAGACCCACCTTCCCGATGAGCAGTTCTTC | CASSVDETHLPDEQFF
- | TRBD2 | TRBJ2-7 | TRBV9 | TGTGCCAGCAGCGCAACGGGACTAGCGGGAGGGCCTTCCGCCGAGCAGTACTTC | CASSATGLAGGPSAEQYF
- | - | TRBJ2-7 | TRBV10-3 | TGTGCCATCAGTGAGTCGATCCAGGGACGGACCTACGAGCAGTACTTC | CAISESIQGRTYEQYF
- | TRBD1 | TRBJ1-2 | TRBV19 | TGTGCCAGTAGCGGCGCGGACAGGGCGACCTATGGCTACACCTTC | CASSGADRATYGYTF
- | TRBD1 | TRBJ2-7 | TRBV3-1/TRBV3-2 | TGTGCCAGCAGCCAACCCAACAGGGGGACGATATCCTACGAGCAGTACTTC | CASSQPNRGTISYEQYF
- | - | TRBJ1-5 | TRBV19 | TGTGCCAGTAATGGTGAAGGGGCGGGTCAGCCCCAGCATTTT | CASNGEGAGQPQHF
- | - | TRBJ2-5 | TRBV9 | TGTGCCAGCAGCGTAGAGGGCGGAGAGACCCAGTACTTC | CASSVEGGETQYF
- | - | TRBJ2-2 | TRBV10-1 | TGCGCCAGCAGCAAACCCGAGGGGGACACCGGGGAGCTGTTTTTT | CASSKPEGDTGELFF
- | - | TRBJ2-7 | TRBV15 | TGTGCCACCAGCAGAGACCGGGACCTTCCCTACGAGCAGTACTTC | CATSRDRDLPYEQYF
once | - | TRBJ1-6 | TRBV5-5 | TGTGCCAGCAGCTTTTCTCAGCCCCAAAGCTCCTATAATTCACCCCTCCACTTT | CASSFSQPQSSYNSPLHF
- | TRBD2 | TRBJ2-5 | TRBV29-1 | TGCAGCGTTGTAGGTAGCGGGGGGGAGACCCAGTACTTC | CSVVGSGGETQYF
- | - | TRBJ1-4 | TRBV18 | TGTGCCAGCTCAATTACGGGGCTGGCTAATGAAAAACTGTTTTTT | CASSITGLANEKLFF
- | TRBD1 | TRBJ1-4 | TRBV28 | TGTGCCAGCAGTTGGGACAGGGAAAGGGAAAAACTGTTTTTT | CASSWDREREKLFF
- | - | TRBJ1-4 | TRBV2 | TGTGCCAGCAGTTACAGGTCTGCAACTAATGAAAAACTGTTTTTT | CASSYRSATNEKLFF
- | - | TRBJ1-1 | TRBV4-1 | TGCGCCAGCAGCCAACCAACAGGGACGAGTAGGACTGAAGCTTTCTTT | CASSQPTGTSRTEAFF
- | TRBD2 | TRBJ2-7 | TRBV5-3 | TGTGCCAGAAGCGAATCGACACCCCGGACTAGCGGGACCTACGAGCAGTACTTC | CARSESTPRTSGTYEQYF
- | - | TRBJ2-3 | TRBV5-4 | TGTGCCAGCAGAACCGGGACCAACACAGATACGCAGTATTTT | CASRTGTNTDTQYF